This T cell receptor (beta chain) was sequenced in a study of vaccination effects on CD4 cells after COVID-19 (dated by TCRdb to between 2021 and 2024). With respect to the entire study: Participants received two doses of either the BNT162b2 or the mRNA-1273 mRNA SARS-CoV-2 vaccine. SARS-CoV-2 spike-specific CD4+ TCR repertoires were compared before and after mRNA vaccination in COVID-19 convalescent patients and in infection-naive vaccine recipients. Altogether, some ten COVID-19 convalescent patients and a few SARS-CoV-2-naive healthy vaccine recipients made up the full study. Cultures from other donors in the study were sequenced using the Oncomine TCR Beta short-read assay on an Illumina iSeq 100. Study-level results and caveats: Marked clonal contraction was observed in both infection-induced and vaccine-induced clones at late post-vaccination timepoints, consistent with waning T cell responses. Only a small number of convalescent patients were included, and no early post-infection timepoints were available, which limited the study. In healthy vaccine recipients, vaccine-induced clones were almost all SARS-CoV-2 mono-reactive, with only 1 of 255 being cross-reactive with common cold coronaviruses.

To identify antigen-specific CD4+ T cell clonotypes by their expansion, the ViraFEST assay first stimulated PBMC with viral peptide pools and then applied TCR sequencing. After approximately 11 days of culture, CD4+ T cells were isolated with the EasySep CD4+ T cell isolation kit. Healthy vaccine recipients had no prior SARS-CoV-2 infection, confirmed by negative nucleocapsid antibodies before and after vaccination. Some 2 million PBMC per well were cultured in IMDM with around 5% human AB serum, 10 IU/ml IL-2 and gentamicin, plus 10 ug/ml peptides. Half of the culture medium was replaced with fresh IL-2-containing medium on days 3 and 7. Unless otherwise noted, each peptide stimulation condition was cultured in triplicate wells. Using Ficoll-Paque Plus gradient centrifugation, PBMC were separated from whole blood and then either used fresh or cryopreserved at -140C. The overlapping peptide pools covered the spike proteins of SARS-CoV-2 as well as those of the common cold coronaviruses HCoV-NL63, HCoV-OC43 and HCoV-229E. The QIAamp micro DNA kit was used to extract genomic DNA from the cultured CD4+ T cells.

The library was produced with the immunoSEQ multiplex PCR assay. DNA from the CD4+ T cells that had been cultured and isolated underwent TCR beta CDR3 sequencing. The authors' pipeline ran thus. Non-productive TCR sequences were removed, reads were trimmed to the CDR3 region, and CDR3s of at least 7 amino acids were retained. Antigen-specific clonotypes were identified with the MANAFEST web app by comparing expansion in peptide wells against reference cultures. To count as positive, a clone had to show expansion at FDR<0.05 compared with the reference and with all other wells, an odds ratio above 5, and a frequency above 0.1% in two replicate wells. Cross-reactive clonotypes were defined as significantly expanded in SARS-CoV-2 spike wells and in at least one common cold coronavirus spike condition. CDR3 similarity was assessed by Levenshtein distance with the stringdist R package, and unrooted trees were built with ape in R 3.6.1. TCRdb mirrors the immuneACCESS table, restricted to in-frame sequences. Some clones are absent from its copies; in checked studies, under half trace to an unresolved V gene, and the reason for the others is unknown. V and J calls and clone size are copied from that table; D and trimming were computed from the DNA. This sample comprises just over 20,000 clones, roughly 73% of them detected only once. The ten largest make up roughly 25% of the sample.

The V and J ends are trimmed by 5 bases and 5 bases, leaving 17 bases between them. CDR1 and CDR2 are read off the germline V gene as KGHDR and SFDVKD. The CDR3 holds 15 amino acids from the cysteine to the phenylalanine. Only CDR3 DNA is held: 45 bases, read in frame from base 1. This clone occurred a few times. Which antigen it targets is not known. Base qualities are not at hand, and no much larger clone is one base apart. This TCR was recovered from a human donor who received a COVID-19 vaccine. The specimen was CD4+ T cells from PBMCs cultured with HCoV-NL63 spike peptides, collected before COVID-19 vaccination. The sample's cell subset or site label is to be understood as: HCoV-NL63 spike overlapping peptide pool stimulation. The chain joins TRBV24-1 to TRBJ2-5; tentative D gene TRBD2, with 6 bases matching. The CDR3 loop reads CATSGKGLGRETQYF. The nucleotide sequence is TGTGCCACCAGTGGGAAGGGGTTAGGGAGGGAGACCCAGTACTTC.